This TCR beta chain was documented in a study of blood T cells in healthy people across ages. As to this clonotype: Its cognate antigen is unknown.

Germline lookup yields CDR1 MNHEY and CDR2 SVGEGT. The V end lost 2 bases, the J end lost 6 bases, and 14 bases lay between the germline ends. The CDR3 sequence is 15 residues long. Then a second PCR, running roughly 6 to 12 cycles, was carried out with a sample-barcoded 5' primer and a J-beta primer mix. Each TCR beta cDNA got a 12-nucleotide random molecular identifier. TCRdb called the 5' RACE reads again in MiXCR, with one record for every CDR3 protein. The sample holds 1.5 million to 2 million distinct CDR3 sequences; roughly a third are singletons and the top ten take 10% to 12%. Isolation per sample recovered at least 6 million PBMCs. Whole-study results and caveats: Estimates of diversity drawn from one million T cells were considered underestimates.

The sequence derives from a woman in her 30s in good health. This chain links TRBV6-2 or TRBV6-3 with TRBJ2-1; D is unclear. The specimen was blood. As DNA, the CDR3 is TGTGCCAGCAGTTACGGTGGTAGCAGGATCAATGAGCAGTTCTTC. Its protein product is CASSYGGSRINEQFF.